This TCR beta chain originates from a study of PD-1 blockade in mismatch repair-deficient tumors. Study at large: All were previously treated, progressing patients with 12 mismatch repair-deficient cancer types.

Profiling relied on immunoSEQ multiplex PCR, and the TCRdb table lists in-frame clones only, not all of them. Among some 27,000 clones, less than 85% were seen once, and the ten largest hold about 3%. The V segment lost 5 bases and the J segment 5 bases; nucleotides outside the gene matches: 3. The CDR3 is 13 residues long. Looked up from germline, CDR1 is LNHDA and CDR2 is SQIVND (reference sequence). Regarding the study as a whole: Tumor-resident clones, often undetectable pretreatment in blood, expanded then contracted after pembrolizumab.

Mismatch repair deficiency was confirmed in all patients, by PCR or immunohistochemistry. Three pembrolizumab responders had their TCRs sequenced. Only one count was recorded for this clone. The antigen is unknown. This material consisted of PBMCs, taken before pembrolizumab treatment. The chain links TRBV19 to TRBJ1-5, with 7 nucleotides matching TRBD1. This receptor was taken from an adult with mismatch repair-deficient cancer. The CDR3 reads CASSRDSDQPQHF. The CDR3 DNA reads TGTGCCAGTAGTCGGGACAGCGATCAGCCCCAGCATTTT.